These T cell receptor beta chains were read from a single sample in a study of PD-1 blockade in mismatch repair-deficient tumors. The data were produced by immunoSEQ multiplex PCR, yet TCRdb's version contains in-frame clones alone and is incomplete. The data show some 120,000 clones, about 85% seen once. The sample was peripheral blood, taken 44 weeks after starting pembrolizumab. The receptors stem from an adult with mismatch repair-deficient cancer. The CDR3 runs from the conserved cysteine through the conserved F or W. A D gene is named only where the DNA matches it firmly. Size is stated for part of the rows, as once, few or many counts, or as a class when the clone is expanded.

size	D	V	J	CDR3	DNA
-	-	TRBV19	TRBJ1-5	CASSMGRNQPQHF	TGTGCCAGTAGTATGGGGCGCAATCAGCCCCAGCATTTT
-	-	TRBV5-1	TRBJ2-7	CASSDGGSTYEQYF	TGCGCCAGCAGCGACGGGGGATCTACCTACGAGCAGTACTTC
-	-	TRBV6-1	TRBJ1-5	CASSEWDEGNQPQHF	TGTGCCAGCAGTGAGTGGGACGAGGGTAATCAGCCCCAGCATTTT
-	-	TRBV11-3	TRBJ2-7	CASSPGAGLYEQYF	TGTGCCAGCAGCCCCGGGGCGGGACTCTACGAGCAGTACTTC
-	TRBD2	TRBV7-8	TRBJ2-7	CASTEGRLAPTYEQYF	TGTGCCAGCACCGAGGGAAGACTAGCCCCGACCTACGAGCAGTACTTC
-	-	TRBV11-3	TRBJ2-5	CASSFYIREQETQYF	TGTGCCAGCAGCTTTTACATCCGGGAGCAAGAGACCCAGTACTTC
-	-	TRBV7-3	TRBJ1-1	CASSLGVAGAEAFF	TGTGCCAGCAGCTTAGGCGTAGCTGGGGCCGAAGCTTTCTTT
-	-	TRBV18	TRBJ2-7	CASSPPTDSYEQYF	TGTGCCAGCTCACCACCTACAGATTCCTACGAGCAGTACTTC
-	TRBD2	TRBV7-9	TRBJ2-3	CASSTAGEGTDTQYF	TGTGCCAGCAGCACAGCGGGAGAGGGGACAGATACGCAGTATTTT
once	TRBD2	TRBV7-2	TRBJ2-7	CASSSLAGGPQYF	TGTGCCAGCAGCTCACTAGCGGGAGGGCCACAGTACTTC
once	-	TRBV5-1	TRBJ2-1	CASSLSGSYNEQFF	TGCGCCAGCAGCTTGTCGGGGTCCTACAATGAGCAGTTCTTC
-	-	TRBV28	TRBJ2-3	CASSPSYSQGTRF	TGTGCCAGCAGTCCCTCTTACTCACAGGGCACTCGTTTT
-	TRBD1	TRBV4-3	TRBJ2-2	CASSQARDRATGELFF	TGCGCCAGCAGCCAAGCGAGGGACAGGGCCACCGGGGAGCTGTTTTTT
-	-	TRBV9	TRBJ1-2	CASSVDSDYGYTF	TGTGCCAGCAGCGTAGATTCAGACTATGGCTACACCTTC
-	-	TRBV6-5	TRBJ2-1	CASSYLHGEQFF	TGTGCCAGCAGTTACCTCCACGGAGAGCAGTTCTTC
many	TRBD2	TRBV4-2	TRBJ2-2	CASSPGTSDTGELFF	TGTGCCAGCAGCCCCGGGACTAGCGACACCGGGGAGCTGTTTTTT
-	-	TRBV19	TRBJ2-7	CASSEPPGQQYF	TGTGCCAGTAGTGAGCCACCGGGACAGCAGTACTTC
-	-	TRBV4-1	TRBJ2-5	CASSHRHSETQYF	TGCGCCAGCAGCCATCGACACTCGGAGACCCAGTACTTC
-	-	TRBV27	TRBJ1-1	CASSLGGMNTEAFF	TGTGCCAGCAGTTTAGGGGGCATGAACACTGAAGCTTTCTTT
-	-	TRBV29-1	TRBJ1-1	CSAKRQPNTEAFF	TGCAGCGCTAAGAGACAGCCGAACACTGAAGCTTTCTTT
-	TRBD1	TRBV19	TRBJ2-2	CATTRGVGQVNTGELFF	TGTGCCACTACCAGAGGTGTAGGACAGGTTAACACCGGGGAGCTGTTTTTT
-	-	TRBV7-9	TRBJ2-1	CASRPTGGSYNEQFF	TGTGCCAGCAGACCCACAGGTGGGAGTTACAATGAGCAGTTCTTC
-	-	TRBV21-1	TRBJ2-2	CASGRLAQRTGELFF	TGTGCCAGCGGTCGACTAGCTCAGCGGACCGGGGAGCTGTTTTTT
-	-	TRBV29-1	TRBJ2-1	CSVVRDNEQFF	TGCAGCGTTGTACGAGACAATGAGCAGTTCTTC
-	-	TRBV6-5	TRBJ2-7	CASSYSAGKYEQYF	TGTGCCAGCAGTTACTCGGCAGGGAAGTACGAGCAGTACTTC
-	TRBD2	TRBV30	TRBJ2-7	CAWSVGLAPDEQYF	TGTGCCTGGAGTGTAGGACTAGCCCCCGACGAGCAGTACTTC
-	-	TRBV5-4	TRBJ2-5	CASSSARETQYF	TGTGCCAGCAGCTCGGCGCGGGAGACCCAGTACTTC